This TCR beta chain derives from a study of blood T cell repertoires in COVID-19 (dated by TCRdb to about 2020). For context, the study as a whole: Collaborator samples came from the United States, Italy and Spain and covered acute and convalescent phases of COVID-19. The prospective study material was composed of cDNA or gDNA derived from T cells, B-cell-depleted T cells, or PBMCs. Subjects who had been exposed to COVID-19, were actively infected with it, or had recovered from it provided the deeply sampled blood TCRbeta repertoires that made up the dataset. The repertoires were released in a freely available public database meant as a resource for research on the immune response to SARS-CoV-2. The samples were drawn from the first 160 participants of the ongoing ImmuneRACE study and from over a thousand subjects provided by 6 global collaborators. A de-identified subject ID, COVID-19 status, age in years and sex were almost always included in the sample metadata. HLA class I and class II types, where available, came from metadata supplied by the sample provider rather than from assay-based typing. What the research found in general, with its limitations: The quantity of clinical and demographic metadata differed by source and by participant and was supplied without curation.

V lost 1 base and J lost 2 bases; the stretch between them is 15 bases long. The CDR3 contains 18 residues, cysteine and phenylalanine counted. The retained sequence is limited to the CDR3, 54 bases, with the frame set at the first base. The CDR1 and CDR2 encoded by the germline V gene are SGHDN and FVKESK. Notes on this clone: This receptor's antigen is unknown. Base-call qualities are not available, and no considerably larger clone is one nucleotide away.

TCRbeta CDR3 regions were amplified from genomic DNA by means of the immunoSEQ Assay, a bias-controlled multiplex PCR. In the original analysis: The number of nucleated cells in each sample was estimated from the amplification of reference gene primers within the assay. To quantify the absolute abundance of each unique TCRbeta CDR3 rearrangement, sequence reads were collapsed and filtered. For each sample, productive Simpson clonality was calculated by taking the square root of Simpson's diversity index across productive rearrangements. Not all clones reach the TCRdb copy of this immuneACCESS table, which keeps in-frame sequences only. Checked studies attribute under half of the gap to unresolved V genes and leave the rest unexplained. The V and J calls and clone size are taken from that table; D and trimming were inferred from the DNA. Across this sample there are some 120,000 clones, with about 81% seen only once. The ten top clones hold roughly 7.7% of the sample.

Each collaborating institution followed its own protocols to collect whole blood in K2EDTA tubes. For TCRbeta analysis, collaborator samples were shipped as frozen whole blood, as isolated PBMCs, or as DNA extracted from either sample type. The chain uses TRBV14 and TRBJ2-6; a tentative D match to TRBD2 spans 6 bases. The receptor's source is a man between 65 and 85 years old with acute or convalescent COVID-19. The sample comprised peripheral blood. The DNA reads TGTGCCAGCAGCCAAGGGAGGGGACCCTCTCCTGGGGCCAACGTCCTGACTTTC. It translates as CASSQGRGPSPGANVLTF.